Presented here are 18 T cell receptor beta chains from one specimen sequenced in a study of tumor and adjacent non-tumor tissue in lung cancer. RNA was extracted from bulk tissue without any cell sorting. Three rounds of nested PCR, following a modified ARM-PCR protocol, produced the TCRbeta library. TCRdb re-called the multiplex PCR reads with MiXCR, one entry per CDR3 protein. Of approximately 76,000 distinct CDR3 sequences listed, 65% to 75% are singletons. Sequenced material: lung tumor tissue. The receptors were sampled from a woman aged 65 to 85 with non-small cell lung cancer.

The CDR3 region is CASSPKVDYGDTQYF. The DNA for the CDR3 is TGTGCCAGCAGCCCAAAAGTCGACTACGGAGATACGCAGTATTTT. The chain combines TRBV5-4 with TRBJ2-3, with D possibly TRBD2 on 5 matching bases. The germline V gene has CDR1 SGHNT and CDR2 YYREEE (reference sequence). The CDR3 extends over 15 amino acids. Trimming removed 4 bases from V and 5 bases from J, with 17 bases in between.

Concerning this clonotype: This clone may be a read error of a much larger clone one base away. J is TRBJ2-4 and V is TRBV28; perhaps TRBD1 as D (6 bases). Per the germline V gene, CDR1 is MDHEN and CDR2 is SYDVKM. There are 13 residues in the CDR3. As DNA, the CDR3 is TGTGACAGCAGTTTACAGGGAAGGGGCATTCAGTACTTC. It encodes CDSSLQGRGIQYF.

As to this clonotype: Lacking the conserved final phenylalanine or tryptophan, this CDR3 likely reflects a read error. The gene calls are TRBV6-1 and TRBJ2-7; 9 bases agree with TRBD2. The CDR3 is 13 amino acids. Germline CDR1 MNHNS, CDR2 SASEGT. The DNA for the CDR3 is TGTGCCAGCAGTGAGGGACTAGCCTACGGGCAGTACTAC. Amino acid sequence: CASSEGLAYGQYY.

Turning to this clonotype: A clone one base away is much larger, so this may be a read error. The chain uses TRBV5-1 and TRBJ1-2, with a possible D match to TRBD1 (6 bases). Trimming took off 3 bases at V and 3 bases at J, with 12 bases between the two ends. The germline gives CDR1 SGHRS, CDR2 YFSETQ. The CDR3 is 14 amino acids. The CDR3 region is CASSSSHRDYGYTF. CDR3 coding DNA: TGCGCCAGCAGCTCCTCCCACAGGGACTATGGCTACACCTTC. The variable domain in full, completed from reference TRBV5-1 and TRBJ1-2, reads KAGVTQTPRYLIKTRGQQVTLSCSPISGHRSVSWYQQTPGQGLQFLFEYFSETQRNKGNFPGRFSGRQFSNSRSEMNVSTLELGDSALYLCASSSSHRDYGYTFGSGTRLTVV.

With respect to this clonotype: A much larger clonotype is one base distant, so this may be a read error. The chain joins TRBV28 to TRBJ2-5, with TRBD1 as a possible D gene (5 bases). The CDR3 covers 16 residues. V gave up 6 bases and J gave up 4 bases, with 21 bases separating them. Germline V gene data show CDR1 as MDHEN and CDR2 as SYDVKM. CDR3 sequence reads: CASSARHGAIGETQYF. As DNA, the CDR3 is TGTGCCAGCAGCGCCCGACATGGGGCAATTGGAGAGACCCAGTACTTC. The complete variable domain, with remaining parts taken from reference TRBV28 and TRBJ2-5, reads DVKVTQSSRYLVKRTGEKVFLECVQDMDHENMFWYRQDPGLGLRLIYFSYDVKMKEKGDIPEGYSVSREKKERFSLILESASTNQTSMYLCASSARHGAIGETQYFGPGTRLLVL.

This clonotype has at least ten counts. The CDR3, as DNA: TGTGCCAGCACCCTTATGGAGTCCTACAATGAGCAGTTCTTC. Translated: CASTLMESYNEQFF. The chain recombines TRBV7-9 with TRBJ2-1; no clear D gene. Trimming shortened V by 7 bases and J by 1 base, and 11 bases separated the two germline ends. The CDR3 extends over 14 amino acids. Germline CDR1 reads SEHNR; CDR2 reads FQNEAQ (reference sequence).

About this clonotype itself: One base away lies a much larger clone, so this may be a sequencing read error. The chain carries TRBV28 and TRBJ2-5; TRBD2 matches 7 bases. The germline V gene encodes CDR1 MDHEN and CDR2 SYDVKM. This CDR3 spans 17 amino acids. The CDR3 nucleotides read TGTGCCAGCACCATAGGGAGGCTAGCGGAGGATCAAGAGAGCCAGTACTTC. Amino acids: CASTIGRLAEDQESQYF.

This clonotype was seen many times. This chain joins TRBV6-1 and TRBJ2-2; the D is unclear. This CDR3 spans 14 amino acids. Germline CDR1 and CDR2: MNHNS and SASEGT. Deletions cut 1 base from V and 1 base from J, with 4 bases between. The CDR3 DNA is TGTGCCAGCAGTGAAGGGCGGAACACCGGGGAGCTGTTTTTT. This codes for CASSEGRNTGELFF.

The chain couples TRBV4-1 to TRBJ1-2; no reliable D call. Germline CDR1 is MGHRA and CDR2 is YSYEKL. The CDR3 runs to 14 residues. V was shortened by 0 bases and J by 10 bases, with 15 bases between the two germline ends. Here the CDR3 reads CASSQEPRGGDYTF. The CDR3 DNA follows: TGCGCCAGCAGCCAAGAACCCCGGGGTGGGGACTACACCTTC.

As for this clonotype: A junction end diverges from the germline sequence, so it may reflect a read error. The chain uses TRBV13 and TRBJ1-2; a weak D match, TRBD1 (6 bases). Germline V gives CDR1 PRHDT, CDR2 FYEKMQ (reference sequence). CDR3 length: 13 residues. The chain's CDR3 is CASSLRGAYDYTF. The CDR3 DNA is TGTGCCAGCAGCTTACGGGGGGCCTATGACTACACCTTT.

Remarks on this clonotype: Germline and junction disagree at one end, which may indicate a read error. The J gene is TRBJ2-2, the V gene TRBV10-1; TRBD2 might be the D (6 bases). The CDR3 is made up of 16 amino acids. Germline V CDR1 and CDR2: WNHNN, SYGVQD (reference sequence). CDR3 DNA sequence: TGCGCCACCAGTGAGTCTCTGGTTAGCGGAGCCGGGGAGCTGTTTTTT. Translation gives CATSESLVSGAGELFF.

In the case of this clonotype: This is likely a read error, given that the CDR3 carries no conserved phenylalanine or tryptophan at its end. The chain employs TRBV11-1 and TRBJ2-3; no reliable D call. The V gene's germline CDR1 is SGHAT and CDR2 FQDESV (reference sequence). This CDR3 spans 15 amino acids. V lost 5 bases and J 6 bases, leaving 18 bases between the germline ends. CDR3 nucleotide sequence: TGTGCCAGCAGCAAACCCAACGTGGTGGGGGATACGCAGTATCTT. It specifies CASSKPNVVGDTQYL.

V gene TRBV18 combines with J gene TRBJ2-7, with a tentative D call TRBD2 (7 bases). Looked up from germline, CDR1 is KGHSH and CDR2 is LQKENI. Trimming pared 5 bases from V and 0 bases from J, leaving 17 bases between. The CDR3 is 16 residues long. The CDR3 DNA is TGTGCCAGCTCAGCCGGGGGCCTAGCGGACTCCTACGAGCAGTACTTC. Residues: CASSAGGLADSYEQYF.

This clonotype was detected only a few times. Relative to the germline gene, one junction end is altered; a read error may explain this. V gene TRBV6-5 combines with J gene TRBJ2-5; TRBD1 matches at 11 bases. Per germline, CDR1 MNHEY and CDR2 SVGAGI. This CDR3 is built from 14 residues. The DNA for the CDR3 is TGTGCCAGCAGCTACTGGGACAGGGGGGAGACCCAGTACTTC. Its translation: CASSYWDRGETQYF.

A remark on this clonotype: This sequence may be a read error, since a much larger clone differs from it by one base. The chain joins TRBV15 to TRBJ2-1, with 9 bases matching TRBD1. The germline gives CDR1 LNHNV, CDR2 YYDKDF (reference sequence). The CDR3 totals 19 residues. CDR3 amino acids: CATSRGQGAGQGTYSEQFF. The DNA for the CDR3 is TGTGCCACCAGCAGAGGCCAAGGGGCGGGACAGGGAACCTACAGTGAGCAGTTCTTC.

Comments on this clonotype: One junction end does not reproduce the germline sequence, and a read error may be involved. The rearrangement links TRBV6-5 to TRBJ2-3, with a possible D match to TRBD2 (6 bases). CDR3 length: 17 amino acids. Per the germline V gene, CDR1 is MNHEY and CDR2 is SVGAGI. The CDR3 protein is CISSYSGGTHYPDSQYF. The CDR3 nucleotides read TGTATCAGCAGTTACTCTGGAGGGACTCACTACCCAGATTCGCAGTATTTT.

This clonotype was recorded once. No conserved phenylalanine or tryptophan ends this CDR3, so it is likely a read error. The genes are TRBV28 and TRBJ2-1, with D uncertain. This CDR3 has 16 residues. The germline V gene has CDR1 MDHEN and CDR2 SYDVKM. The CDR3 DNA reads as TGTGCTAGCAGTTTATCCCTCTCGGTGATAGACGATGAGCAGTTCATC. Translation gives CASSLSLSVIDDEQFI.

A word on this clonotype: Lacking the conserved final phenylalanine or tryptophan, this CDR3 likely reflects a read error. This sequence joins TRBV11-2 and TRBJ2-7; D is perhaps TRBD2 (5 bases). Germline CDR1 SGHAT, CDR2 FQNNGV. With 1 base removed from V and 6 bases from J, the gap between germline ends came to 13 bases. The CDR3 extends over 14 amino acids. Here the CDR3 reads CASSLVSVTFEQYL. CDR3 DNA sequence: TGTGCCAGCAGCTTAGTTAGCGTCACCTTCGAGCAGTACTTG.